Listed here are 32 T cell receptor beta chains from one sample, sequenced in a study of cytomegalovirus exposure and HLA in healthy donors. Amplification used 60 Vbeta primers and 13 Jbeta primers. Only in-frame clones appear in the TCRdb table, and some are missing; sequencing was by immunoSEQ multiplex PCR. The sample holds about 160,000 clones, around 78% seen once. The material sequenced was PBMCs. The receptors were gathered from a woman aged 40 to 50 in good health and CMV-seronegative.

This clone has a handful of counts. The CDR3 loop is CASSSLAGGNEQFF. DNA for the CDR3: TGTGCCAGCAGCTCGCTAGCGGGAGGTAATGAGCAGTTCTTC. The chain carries TRBV11-2 and TRBJ2-1; 11 bases match TRBD2. V shed 4 bases, J shed 7 bases, and the junction held 3 bases outside the gene matches. Per the germline V gene, CDR1 is SGHAT and CDR2 is FQNNGV. CDR3 length equals 14 residues.

The chain has TRBV29-1 and TRBJ2-1; 7 bases map to TRBD1. This CDR3 contains 14 residues. The germline V gene encodes CDR1 SQVTM and CDR2 ANQGSEA. V was pared by 6 bases and J by 0 bases, with 5 bases of the junction left unmatched. The CDR3 DNA reads TGCAGCGTGGGGACAGAGAGCTCCTACAATGAGCAGTTCTTC. This sequence encodes CSVGTESSYNEQFF.

The chain links TRBV7-9 to TRBJ2-1; 16 bases match TRBD2. In germline, CDR1 is SEHNR, CDR2 FQNEAQ (reference sequence). Trimming cost V 3 bases and J 9 bases; bases outside gene matches: 5. The CDR3 loop spans 16 amino acids. The CDR3 DNA follows: TGTGCCAGCAGCTTTGGGGGACTAGCGGGAGGGGGTGAGCAGTTCTTC. Its protein is CASSFGGLAGGGEQFF.

CDR3 nucleotides: TGTGCCAGCAGTTCGGACATGGCCGGAAACACCATATATTTT. Translated: CASSSDMAGNTIYF. The chain has TRBV6-6 and TRBJ1-3; the D gene is possibly TRBD1 (5 bases). Germline values: CDR1 MNHNY, CDR2 SVGAGI (reference sequence). This CDR3 is built from 14 residues. V lost 4 bases and J 4 bases, leaving 11 bases between the germline ends.

The chain recombines TRBV2 with TRBJ2-1; D gene uncertain. Trimming shortened V by 7 bases and J by 4 bases, and 11 bases separated the two germline ends. CDR3 length: 13 residues. Looked up from germline, CDR1 is SNHLY and CDR2 is FYNNEI. The CDR3 DNA is TGTGCCAGCAAGGTGACTCCTTACAATGAGCAGTTCTTC. Translated: CASKVTPYNEQFF.

J is TRBJ1-3 and V is TRBV28; 7 bases agree with TRBD1. CDR3 length equals 16 residues. After removal of 6 bases from V and 5 bases from J, the junction contained 13 bases not matched to a gene. Looked up from germline, CDR1 is MDHEN and CDR2 is SYDVKM. CDR3 in amino acids: CASSPKQVGGRNTIYF. The DNA of the CDR3 is TGTGCCAGCAGCCCGAAACAGGTAGGGGGCAGAAACACCATATATTTT.

Only one count was recorded for this clone. The chain links TRBV6-1 to TRBJ2-6; D is ambiguous. The CDR3 is made up of 14 amino acids. Germline assignment: CDR1 MNHNS and CDR2 SASEGT. Trimming shortened V by 10 bases and J by 1 base, and 11 bases separated the two germline ends. As DNA, the CDR3 is TGTGCCACCGCGGCCCCTTCTGGGGCCAACGTCCTGACTTTC. The encoded protein is CATAAPSGANVLTF.

CDR3 bases: TGCGCCACCAGACAGGGTCTCCAAGAGACCCAGTACTTC. Its protein is CATRQGLQETQYF. This chain links TRBV5-1 with TRBJ2-5; 7 nucleotides line up with TRBD1. Germline trimming cut 9 bases from V and 1 base from J; bases unmatched to any gene: 6. This CDR3 comprises 13 residues. Germline CDR1 SGHRS, CDR2 YFSETQ. Full variable domain (remainder filled in from reference TRBV5-1 and TRBJ2-5): KAGVTQTPRYLIKTRGQQVTLSCSPISGHRSVSWYQQTPGQGLQFLFEYFSETQRNKGNFPGRFSGRQFSNSRSEMNVSTLELGDSALYLCATRQGLQETQYFGPGTRLLVL.

The chain employs TRBV2 and TRBJ2-5, with D perhaps matching TRBD1 (6 bases). The CDR3 consists of 12 residues. CDR1 SNHLY and CDR2 FYNNEI come from the germline V gene. Between the trimmed V and J ends, which lost 10 bases and 3 bases, there was a span of 12 bases. CDR3 amino acids: CATLDSKETQYF. CDR3 nucleotide sequence: TGTGCCACCTTGGACAGTAAAGAGACCCAGTACTTC.

This chain links TRBV5-1 with TRBJ2-3, with D unresolved. This CDR3 is built from 12 residues. From germline, CDR1 is SGHRS and CDR2 YFSETQ. Trimming removed 3 bases at V and 6 bases at J, with 8 bases between. CDR3 in DNA: TGCGCCAGCAGCTCAGGAACGGATACGCAGTATTTT. This gives the protein CASSSGTDTQYF.

The chain couples TRBV5-1 to TRBJ2-1, with 10 bases matching TRBD2. The CDR3 length is 14 residues. Germline V gene lookup returns CDR1 SGHRS and CDR2 YFSETQ. The J segment lost 8 bases and the V segment lost 0 bases, leaving 2 bases of the junction unmatched. Here the CDR3 reads CASSLVLAGDEQFF. The CDR3 nucleotides are TGCGCCAGCAGCTTGGTCCTAGCGGGAGATGAGCAGTTCTTC.

The chain carries TRBV19 and TRBJ1-1, with TRBD1 matching 8 bases. The V gene's germline CDR1 is LNHDA and CDR2 SQIVND (reference sequence). The J segment lost 0 bases and the V segment lost 6 bases, leaving 9 bases of the junction unmatched. The CDR3 totals 16 residues. CDR3 in DNA: TGTGCCAGTAGACTTCAGGGGGCTATAATGAACACTGAAGCTTTCTTT. Its translation is CASRLQGAIMNTEAFF. The whole variable domain, remainder taken from reference TRBV19 and TRBJ1-1, is DGGITQSPKYLFRKEGQNVTLSCEQNLNHDAMYWYRQDPGQGLRLIYYSQIVNDFQKGDIAEGYSVSREKKESFPLTVTSAQKNPTAFYLCASRLQGAIMNTEAFFGQGTRLTVV.

V and J are TRBV27 and TRBJ1-1; 7 bases are shared with TRBD1. CDR1 and CDR2 (germline): MNHEY, SMNVEV (reference sequence). V dropped 4 bases and J dropped 0; count of bases not matched to a gene: 8. This CDR3 spans 16 amino acids. The CDR3 nucleotides read TGTGCCAGCAGTTCTCCACAGGGGCGAATGAACACTGAAGCTTTCTTT. As protein: CASSSPQGRMNTEAFF.

This chain joins TRBV5-8 and TRBJ2-3; perhaps TRBD2 as D (6 bases). The V and J ends lost 3 bases and 0 bases respectively, with 14 bases between them. Germline-derived CDR1 and CDR2 are SGHTS and YDEGEE. This CDR3 region has 16 residues. The CDR3 reads CASSSRDSGSTDTQYF. CDR3 DNA: TGTGCCAGCAGCTCACGGGACTCCGGGAGCACAGATACGCAGTATTTT.

The chain is built from TRBV13 and TRBJ1-3; no clear D gene. Germline assignment: CDR1 PRHDT and CDR2 FYEKMQ (reference sequence). The CDR3 extends over 15 amino acids. Trimming cost V 0 bases and J 2 bases, with 8 bases left between them. The CDR3 here is CASSLGAATGNTIYF. The CDR3, as DNA: TGTGCCAGCAGCTTAGGTGCGGCTACTGGAAACACCATATATTTT.

The V gene is TRBV10-1, the J gene TRBJ2-1; TRBD2 might be the D (7 bases). Germline values: CDR1 WNHNN, CDR2 SYGVQD (reference sequence). The CDR3 is made up of 13 amino acids. The V gene lost 8 bases and the J gene lost 7 bases, with 15 bases spanning the gap. The CDR3 DNA sequence: TGCGCCAGCGCGGGAGAAGGGGGGAATGAGCAGTTCTTC. Encoded protein: CASAGEGGNEQFF.

This clone was counted once. The V call is TRBV7-8, the J call TRBJ1-1; tentatively, D is TRBD1 (5 bases). Per germline, CDR1 SGHVS and CDR2 FQNEAQ. This CDR3 spans 11 amino acids. Trimming shortened V by 7 bases and J by 7 bases, and 10 bases separated the two germline ends. The CDR3, as DNA: TGTGCCAGCACCTCGGGGGGTGAAGCTTTCTTT. Protein: CASTSGGEAFF.

There are a few counts of this clone. The V gene is TRBV5-1, the J gene TRBJ1-2, with TRBD1 as a possible D gene (5 bases). Germline V gene data show CDR1 as SGHRS and CDR2 as YFSETQ. CDR3 length: 15 amino acids. V was trimmed by 4 bases and J by 2 bases, leaving 15 bases between them. CDR3 amino acids: CASSPPTENNYGYTF. The CDR3 bases are TGCGCCAGCAGCCCGCCGACAGAGAACAACTATGGCTACACCTTC.

The chain links TRBV11-2 to TRBJ1-2; tentative D call: TRBD1 (5 bases). The germline V and J ends were trimmed by 1 base and 10 bases, with 16 bases remaining between them. CDR1 is SGHAT and CDR2 is FQNNGV in the germline V gene. CDR3 length: 14 amino acids. In DNA, the CDR3 is TGTGCCAGCAGCTTAGCTGTTGGAGGGGAGGACTACACCTTC. It codes for CASSLAVGGEDYTF.

The chain recombines TRBV12-5 with TRBJ2-3, with 8 nucleotides matching TRBD1. There are 16 residues in the CDR3. V lost 5 bases, J lost 2 bases, and 9 bases stayed unmatched. CDR1 is LGHNT and CDR2 is FRNRAP in the germline V gene. The CDR3 coding sequence is TGTGCTAGTGGTGCCCTCTGGACAGGGACCACAGATACGCAGTATTTT. As protein: CASGALWTGTTDTQYF.

This chain links TRBV27 with TRBJ1-1, with no clear D. The germline V gene encodes CDR1 MNHEY and CDR2 SMNVEV (reference sequence). V lost 4 bases and J 8 bases, leaving 11 bases between the germline ends. This CDR3 has 12 amino acids. Here the CDR3 DNA reads TGTGCCAGCAGTTCCTCACGAGCAGAAGCTTTCTTT. Amino acid sequence: CASSSSRAEAFF.

The genes are TRBV28 and TRBJ2-1; D is unclear. Germline V gives CDR1 MDHEN, CDR2 SYDVKM. The CDR3 runs to 12 residues. V was clipped by 3 bases and J by 7 bases, with 7 bases between them. In nucleotides, the CDR3 is TGTGCCAGCAGTTTTGACGGGAATGAGCAGTTCTTC. It codes for CASSFDGNEQFF.

This clone was observed a few times. The chain uses TRBV10-3 and TRBJ2-2; D not resolved. Germline loops: CDR1 ENHRY, CDR2 SYGVKD. Deletions cut 0 bases from V and 6 bases from J, with 5 bases between. CDR3 length equals 13 residues. Here the CDR3 DNA reads TGTGCCATCAGTGAGTCTTTAGCCGGGGAGCTGTTTTTT. Its translation is CAISESLAGELFF.

This sequence joins TRBV5-1 and TRBJ2-1; 8 bases agree with TRBD1. V was pared by 5 bases and J by 6 bases, with 22 bases of the junction left unmatched. The V gene's germline CDR1 is SGHRS and CDR2 YFSETQ. CDR3 size: 19 residues. For the CDR3, the DNA is TGCGCCAGCAGTCGGACAGGGATCGAGATGGGGTTAAGGGGCAATGAGCAGTTCTTC. Translating it yields CASSRTGIEMGLRGNEQFF.

This clone was observed a few times. The V and J genes are TRBV10-3 and TRBJ1-1; D possibly corresponds to TRBD1 (6 bases). CDR1 is ENHRY, CDR2 SYGVKD, per germline. This CDR3 region has 13 residues. Trimming cost V 8 bases and J 5 bases, with 15 bases left between them. CDR3: CAIGQDRRTEAFF. As DNA, the CDR3 is TGTGCCATCGGTCAAGACAGGCGAACTGAAGCTTTCTTT.

The rearrangement links TRBV30 to TRBJ2-1, with 7 bases that match TRBD2. Trimming at V came to 4 bases and at J to 4 bases, leaving 13 bases not matched to a gene. The germline CDR1 and CDR2 sequences are GTSNPN and SVGIG (reference sequence). The CDR3 consists of 16 residues. CDR3: CAWTQNSGLLYNEQFF. The CDR3 region has the DNA TGTGCCTGGACGCAAAATTCGGGACTACTATACAATGAGCAGTTCTTC. The full variable domain, with the rest looked up from reference TRBV30 and TRBJ2-1, is SQTIHQWPATLVQPVGSPLSLECTVEGTSNPNLYWYRQAAGRGLQLLFYSVGIGQISSEVPQNLSASRPQDRQFILSSKKLLLSDSGFYLCAWTQNSGLLYNEQFFGPGTRLTVL.

V usage is TRBV5-5 and J usage is TRBJ1-1; no clear D. CDR3 size: 12 residues. CDR1 and CDR2 (germline): SGHKS, YYEKEE (reference sequence). V shed 0 bases and J shed 10 bases, with 10 bases lying between them. The CDR3 DNA reads as TGTGCCAGCAGCTTGGGGTTCGCGGGAGCTTTCTTT. It specifies CASSLGFAGAFF.

The chain employs TRBV19 and TRBJ1-1; 8 bases match TRBD1. Germline V CDR1 and CDR2: LNHDA, SQIVND (reference sequence). Trimming removed 5 bases from V and 5 bases from J; junction bases left unmatched: 16. The CDR3 covers 17 residues. The CDR3 region is CASSQGQGRVDGTEAFF. Here the CDR3 DNA reads TGTGCCAGTAGTCAAGGACAGGGTAGGGTGGACGGGACTGAAGCTTTCTTT.

The gene calls are TRBV30 and TRBJ1-1; D not resolved. CDR1 GTSNPN and CDR2 SVGIG come from the germline V gene (reference sequence). Trimming took off 1 base at V and 12 bases at J, with 15 bases between the two ends. The CDR3 runs to 12 residues. CDR3 loop: CAWSELARRTFF. CDR3 DNA: TGTGCCTGGAGTGAGCTAGCCAGGAGAACTTTCTTT.

The chain carries TRBV5-1 and TRBJ1-3; the D is unclear. V was trimmed by 0 bases and J by 8 bases, leaving 6 bases between them. CDR1 and CDR2 from the germline V gene are SGHRS and YFSETQ. The CDR3 contains 12 residues. In DNA form, the CDR3 reads TGCGCCAGCAGCTTGGGGGGAGACACCATATATTTT. The encoded protein is CASSLGGDTIYF.

This clone has just a few counts. J is TRBJ2-2 and V is TRBV7-9; 7 bases align to TRBD1. CDR1 and CDR2 (germline): SEHNR, FQNEAQ (reference sequence). V gave up 1 base and J gave up 4 bases; unmatched junction bases: 6. This CDR3 has 16 residues. CDR3 region: CASSLGDRVLTGELFF. The CDR3 nucleotides are TGTGCCAGCAGCTTAGGCGACAGGGTACTCACCGGGGAGCTGTTTTTT.

The chain recombines TRBV7-3 with TRBJ2-4; TRBD2 matches 10 bases. From germline, CDR1 is SGHTA and CDR2 FQGTGA. J gave up 9 bases and V 2 bases, and 7 bases lay outside the gene matches. The CDR3 is 15 residues long. The CDR3 reads CASSLLAGDLGIQYF. The CDR3 DNA is TGTGCCAGCAGCTTACTAGCGGGAGATTTGGGCATTCAGTACTTC.